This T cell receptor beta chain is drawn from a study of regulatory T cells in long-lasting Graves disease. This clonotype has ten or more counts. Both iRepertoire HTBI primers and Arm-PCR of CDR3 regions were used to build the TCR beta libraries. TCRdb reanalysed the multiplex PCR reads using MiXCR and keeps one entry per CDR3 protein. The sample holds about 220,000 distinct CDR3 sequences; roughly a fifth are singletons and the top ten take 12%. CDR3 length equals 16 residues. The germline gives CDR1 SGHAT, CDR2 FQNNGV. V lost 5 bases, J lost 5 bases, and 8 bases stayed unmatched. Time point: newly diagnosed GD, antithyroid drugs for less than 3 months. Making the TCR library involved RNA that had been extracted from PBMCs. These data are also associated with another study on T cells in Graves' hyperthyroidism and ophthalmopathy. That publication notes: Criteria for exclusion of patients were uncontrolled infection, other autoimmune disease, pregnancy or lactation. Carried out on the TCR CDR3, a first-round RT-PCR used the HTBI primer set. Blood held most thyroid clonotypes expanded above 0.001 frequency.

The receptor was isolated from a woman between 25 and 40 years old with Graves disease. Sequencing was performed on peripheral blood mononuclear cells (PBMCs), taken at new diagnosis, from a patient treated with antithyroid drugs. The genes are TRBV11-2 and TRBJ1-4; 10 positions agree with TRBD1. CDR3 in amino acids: CASSPRRTGGNEKLFF. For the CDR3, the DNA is TGTGCCAGCAGCCCCAGAAGGACAGGGGGAAATGAAAAACTGTTTTTT.